Listed below are T cell receptor beta chains from one sample, sequenced in a study of T cell responses to AZD1222 COVID-19 vaccine. Clones were read by immunoSEQ multiplex PCR, and TCRdb kept only the in-frame ones, dropping some. The table shows under 140,000 clones, with just under 95% occurring only once. The starting material was peripheral blood, obtained 28 days after the second AZD1222 dose. Source of these receptors: an adult who received the AZD1222 COVID-19 vaccine. Each CDR3 is given with its conserved first and last residue. Fields, in order: V gene, D gene, J gene, clone size, CDR3 protein, CDR3 DNA. A D gene is named only where the DNA matches it firmly. Clone sizes are given selectively: once, few, many, or a class where the clone is expanded.

v_call: TRBV19
d_call: -
j_call: TRBJ1-4
clone_size: -
cdr3_aa: CASSWNGDNEKLFF
cdr3_nt: TGTGCCAGTAGTTGGAACGGGGATAATGAAAAACTGTTTTTT

v_call: TRBV7-6
d_call: TRBD1
j_call: TRBJ2-2
clone_size: -
cdr3_aa: CASSYTGTVNTGELFF
cdr3_nt: TGTGCCAGCAGCTATACCGGGACAGTAAACACCGGGGAGCTGTTTTTT

v_call: TRBV7-2
d_call: -
j_call: TRBJ2-5
clone_size: -
cdr3_aa: CASSVGVVETQYF
cdr3_nt: TGTGCCAGCAGCGTAGGGGTGGTGGAGACCCAGTACTTC

v_call: TRBV6-5
d_call: -
j_call: TRBJ2-7
clone_size: once
cdr3_aa: CASSYRDGYEQYF
cdr3_nt: TGTGCCAGCAGTTACCGGGACGGCTACGAGCAGTACTTC

v_call: TRBV19
d_call: -
j_call: TRBJ1-4
clone_size: once
cdr3_aa: CASSIGRSNEKLFF
cdr3_nt: TGTGCCAGTAGTATTGGCCGAAGTAATGAAAAACTGTTTTTT

v_call: TRBV18
d_call: TRBD1
j_call: TRBJ2-3
clone_size: -
cdr3_aa: CASSPGQGALQYF
cdr3_nt: TGTGCCAGCTCACCGGGACAGGGGGCCCTGCAGTATTTT

v_call: TRBV20-1
d_call: -
j_call: TRBJ2-1
clone_size: -
cdr3_aa: CSASDVSTDYNEQFF
cdr3_nt: TGCAGTGCTAGTGATGTTAGCACAGATTACAATGAGCAGTTCTTC

v_call: TRBV5-1
d_call: TRBD2
j_call: TRBJ2-7
clone_size: -
cdr3_aa: CASSFGSGDVYEQYF
cdr3_nt: TGCGCCAGCAGCTTTGGTAGCGGGGACGTCTACGAGCAGTACTTC

v_call: TRBV2
d_call: TRBD1
j_call: TRBJ2-7
clone_size: -
cdr3_aa: CASSQGDRAPYEQYF
cdr3_nt: TGTGCCAGCAGTCAAGGGGACAGGGCCCCCTACGAGCAGTACTTC

v_call: TRBV18
d_call: -
j_call: TRBJ1-4
clone_size: -
cdr3_aa: CASSPGLAIANEKLFF
cdr3_nt: TGTGCCAGCTCACCGGGACTCGCCATAGCTAATGAAAAACTGTTTTTT

v_call: TRBV7-9
d_call: -
j_call: TRBJ1-4
clone_size: -
cdr3_aa: CASSVNGATNEKLFF
cdr3_nt: TGTGCCAGCAGCGTCAACGGTGCAACTAATGAAAAACTGTTTTTT

v_call: TRBV25-1
d_call: TRBD2
j_call: TRBJ2-2
clone_size: -
cdr3_aa: CASSTSGAYTGELFF
cdr3_nt: TGTGCCAGCAGTACTAGCGGGGCTTACACCGGGGAGCTGTTTTTT

v_call: TRBV19
d_call: -
j_call: TRBJ2-6
clone_size: -
cdr3_aa: CASSANRDSGANVLTF
cdr3_nt: TGTGCCAGTAGTGCTAACAGGGACTCTGGGGCCAACGTCCTGACTTTC

v_call: TRBV6-1
d_call: -
j_call: TRBJ2-7
clone_size: -
cdr3_aa: CASSEGGYEQYF
cdr3_nt: TGTGCCAGCAGTGAAGGGGGCTACGAGCAGTACTTC

v_call: TRBV18
d_call: TRBD1
j_call: TRBJ1-1
clone_size: -
cdr3_aa: CASSRQGGKNTEAFF
cdr3_nt: TGTGCCAGCTCACGACAGGGAGGGAAGAACACTGAAGCTTTCTTT

v_call: TRBV9
d_call: -
j_call: TRBJ1-3
clone_size: -
cdr3_aa: CASAPGSGNTIYF
cdr3_nt: TGTGCCAGCGCACCGGGCTCTGGAAACACCATATATTTT

v_call: TRBV19
d_call: -
j_call: TRBJ1-1
clone_size: -
cdr3_aa: CASSSKGGTEAFF
cdr3_nt: TGTGCCAGTAGTTCTAAGGGAGGGACTGAAGCTTTCTTT

v_call: TRBV7-2
d_call: -
j_call: TRBJ2-7
clone_size: -
cdr3_aa: CASSFRHPEQYF
cdr3_nt: TGTGCCAGCAGCTTCAGACATCCTGAGCAGTACTTC

v_call: TRBV2
d_call: -
j_call: TRBJ1-4
clone_size: -
cdr3_aa: CASSEGWEKLFF
cdr3_nt: TGTGCCAGCAGTGAAGGGTGGGAAAAACTGTTTTTT

v_call: TRBV3-1/TRBV3-2
d_call: TRBD2
j_call: TRBJ2-5
clone_size: once
cdr3_aa: CASSPSAGGIQYF
cdr3_nt: TGTGCCAGCAGCCCTTCAGCGGGAGGTATCCAGTACTTC

v_call: TRBV27
d_call: -
j_call: TRBJ1-1
clone_size: few
cdr3_aa: CASSGGWGRTTQAFF
cdr3_nt: TGTGCCAGCAGTGGAGGGTGGGGACGGACAACCCAAGCTTTCTTT

v_call: TRBV9
d_call: -
j_call: TRBJ1-5
clone_size: -
cdr3_aa: CASSAYGGWQPQHF
cdr3_nt: TGTGCCAGCAGCGCTTATGGGGGGTGGCAGCCCCAGCATTTT

v_call: TRBV9
d_call: -
j_call: TRBJ2-1
clone_size: -
cdr3_aa: CASSVGRSSYNEQFF
cdr3_nt: TGTGCCAGCAGCGTGGGGAGGAGCTCCTACAATGAGCAGTTCTTC

v_call: TRBV2
d_call: TRBD1
j_call: TRBJ2-5
clone_size: once
cdr3_aa: CASKGQGETQYF
cdr3_nt: TGTGCCAGCAAGGGACAGGGAGAGACCCAGTACTTC

v_call: TRBV2
d_call: -
j_call: TRBJ2-7
clone_size: -
cdr3_aa: CASSRDLRYEQYF
cdr3_nt: TGTGCCAGCAGTAGGGATTTGAGGTACGAGCAGTACTTC

v_call: TRBV2
d_call: TRBD1
j_call: TRBJ1-4
clone_size: -
cdr3_aa: CASSAAGTEGEKLFF
cdr3_nt: TGTGCCAGCAGCGCAGCGGGGACAGAGGGAGAAAAACTGTTTTTT

v_call: TRBV4-1
d_call: TRBD1
j_call: TRBJ2-2
clone_size: few
cdr3_aa: CASSWDRSNTGELFF
cdr3_nt: TGCGCCAGCAGTTGGGACAGGTCGAACACCGGGGAGCTGTTTTTT

v_call: TRBV7-2
d_call: TRBD1
j_call: TRBJ2-7
clone_size: -
cdr3_aa: CASSPGQGYYEQYF
cdr3_nt: TGTGCCAGCAGCCCGGGACAGGGGTACTACGAGCAGTACTTC

v_call: TRBV28
d_call: -
j_call: TRBJ2-3
clone_size: -
cdr3_aa: CASSLTGAVFTQYF
cdr3_nt: TGTGCCAGCAGTTTGACAGGTGCGGTATTTACGCAGTATTTT

v_call: TRBV6-2/TRBV6-3
d_call: -
j_call: TRBJ1-2
clone_size: -
cdr3_aa: CASSYAGTGYGYTF
cdr3_nt: TGTGCCAGCAGTTACGCCGGAACTGGGTATGGCTACACCTTC

v_call: TRBV7-3
d_call: -
j_call: TRBJ1-6
clone_size: -
cdr3_aa: CASSLMAVNSPLHF
cdr3_nt: TGTGCCAGCAGCTTAATGGCAGTTAATTCACCCCTCCACTTT